The TCR beta chain under discussion was sequenced for a study of blood T cell repertoires in COVID-19. In the authors' workflow: Nucleated cell number was recorded as an estimate derived from reference gene primer amplification. Method: immunoSEQ multiplex PCR; TCRdb's copy keeps in-frame clones and lacks some. D and trimming come from the DNA, and the V and J calls and clone size come from that table. This table holds roughly 100,000 clones, around 84% found once. This CDR3 comprises 15 residues. Germline V gene data show CDR1 as SGHRS and CDR2 as YFSETQ. V gave up 2 bases and J gave up 8 bases, with 17 bases separating them.

The TCR was taken from a human donor in a cohort sampled during active COVID-19. J is TRBJ2-1 and V is TRBV5-1; perhaps TRBD2 as D (6 bases). Sequencing was performed on peripheral blood. This CDR3 is CASSLGDSLTHEQFF. CDR3 nucleotides: TGCGCCAGCAGCTTAGGGGACTCTCTTACCCATGAGCAGTTCTTC. Drawing the rest from reference TRBV5-1 and TRBJ2-1, the complete variable domain is KAGVTQTPRYLIKTRGQQVTLSCSPISGHRSVSWYQQTPGQGLQFLFEYFSETQRNKGNFPGRFSGRQFSNSRSEMNVSTLELGDSALYLCASSLGDSLTHEQFFGPGTRLTVL.